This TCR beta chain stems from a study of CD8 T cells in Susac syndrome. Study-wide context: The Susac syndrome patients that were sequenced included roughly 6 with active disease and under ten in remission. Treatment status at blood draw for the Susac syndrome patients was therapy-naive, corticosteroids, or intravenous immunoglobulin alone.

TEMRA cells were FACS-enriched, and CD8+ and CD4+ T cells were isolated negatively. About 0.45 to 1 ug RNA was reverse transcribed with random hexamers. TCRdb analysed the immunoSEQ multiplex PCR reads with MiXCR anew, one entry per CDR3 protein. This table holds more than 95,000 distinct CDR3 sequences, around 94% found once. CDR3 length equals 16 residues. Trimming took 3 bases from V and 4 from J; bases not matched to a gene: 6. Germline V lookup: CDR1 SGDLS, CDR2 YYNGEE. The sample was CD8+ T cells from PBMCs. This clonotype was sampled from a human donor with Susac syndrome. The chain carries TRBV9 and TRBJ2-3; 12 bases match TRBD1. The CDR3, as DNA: TGTGCCAGCAGCGCACCGGGACAGGGGGCCTCAGATACGCAGTATTTT. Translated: CASSAPGQGASDTQYF.